The 19 T cell receptor beta chains in this list originate from one sample, sequenced in a study of shared clonotypes between healthy human individuals. This table comes from immunoSEQ multiplex PCR, and its TCRdb copy is limited to in-frame clones, with some not included. This sample has about 380,000 clones, with around 96% found just once. Sequencing was done on a sample of memory CD8+ T cells sorted from blood. Regarding subset: CD45RO+ cells pooled with CCR7-negative TemRA cells. Receptors originate from a man younger than 40 in good health.

V and J are TRBV30 and TRBJ2-1; D call uncertain. Per the germline V gene, CDR1 is GTSNPN and CDR2 is SVGIG (reference sequence). V dropped 2 bases and J dropped 9 bases, with 11 bases sitting between them. CDR3 size: 12 residues. CDR3 residues: CAWSLRAFEQFF. CDR3 in DNA: TGTGCCTGGAGTCTAAGGGCGTTTGAGCAGTTCTTC.

The sample holds one count of this clone. The chain combines TRBV27 with TRBJ2-7; the D gene is possibly TRBD2 (6 bases). Looked up from germline, CDR1 is MNHEY and CDR2 is SMNVEV (reference sequence). V lost 3 bases and J 9 bases, leaving 18 bases between the germline ends. This CDR3 is built from 14 residues. CDR3 loop: CASSFSLSGGRQYF. The CDR3 bases are TGTGCCAGCAGTTTTAGTTTATCCGGGGGAAGGCAGTACTTC.

V gene TRBV4-1 combines with J gene TRBJ1-1; D is unresolved. The CDR3 covers 13 residues. V was clipped by 1 base and J by 4 bases, with 7 bases between them. Per the germline V gene, CDR1 is MGHRA and CDR2 is YSYEKL. The CDR3 spells CASSQGVSTEAFF. CDR3 DNA sequence: TGCGCCAGCAGCCAAGGTGTATCCACTGAAGCTTTCTTT.

The V and J genes are TRBV6-6 and TRBJ1-1; D call uncertain. V shed 0 bases and J shed 8 bases, with 10 bases lying between them. This CDR3 spans 13 amino acids. Germline loops: CDR1 MNHNY, CDR2 SVGAGI (reference sequence). The DNA of the CDR3 is TGTGCCAGCAGTTACTCGAGGGCGCAGGAAGCTTTCTTT. It yields the protein CASSYSRAQEAFF.

This chain uses TRBV5-4 with TRBJ2-2, with D possibly being TRBD2 (6 bases). Germline V gene data show CDR1 as SGHNT and CDR2 as YYREEE (reference sequence). The CDR3 length is 18 residues. V lost 0 bases to trimming and J lost 6 bases, with 21 bases between them. As DNA, the CDR3 is TGTGCCAGCAGCTTGGGGGCGGGACCCCGCCTCAGGGCCGGGGAGCTGTTTTTT. It translates to CASSLGAGPRLRAGELFF.

The V and J genes are TRBV30 and TRBJ1-1, with 10 bases that match TRBD1. The junction had 7 bases not matched to a gene; V was cut back by 4 bases and J by 11 bases. This CDR3 is 12 amino acids long. The germline CDR1 and CDR2 sequences are GTSNPN and SVGIG (reference sequence). The CDR3 coding sequence is TGTGCCTGGAAGACAGGGGGCGCCGGGGCTTTCTTT. This codes for CAWKTGGAGAFF.

The gene calls are TRBV7-9 and TRBJ2-1; D is possibly TRBD2 (5 bases). The CDR3 totals 14 residues. The germline V gene encodes CDR1 SEHNR and CDR2 FQNEAQ (reference sequence). V was trimmed by 3 bases and J by 4 bases, leaving 10 bases between them. The CDR3 DNA follows: TGTGCCAGCAGCTTTATCAGCGGTTACAATGAGCAGTTCTTC. This codes for CASSFISGYNEQFF.

V and J are TRBV7-2 and TRBJ2-2; D uncertain. Germline CDR1 reads SGHTA; CDR2 reads FQGNSA. The V and J ends lost 5 bases and 7 bases respectively, with 11 bases between them. The CDR3 covers 13 residues. Here the CDR3 reads CASSLPFFGELFF. Here the CDR3 DNA reads TGTGCCAGCAGCCTTCCCTTTTTCGGGGAGCTGTTTTTT.

The chain is built from TRBV28 and TRBJ1-1; D is unresolved. The V gene's germline CDR1 is MDHEN and CDR2 SYDVKM. The CDR3 spans 13 residues. V gave up 4 bases and J gave up 5 bases, with 11 bases separating them. The CDR3 bases are TGTGCCAGCAGTTCTCCGGGAGGGACTGAAGCTTTCTTT. Residues: CASSSPGGTEAFF. The full variable domain, with the rest looked up from reference TRBV28 and TRBJ1-1, is DVKVTQSSRYLVKRTGEKVFLECVQDMDHENMFWYRQDPGLGLRLIYFSYDVKMKEKGDIPEGYSVSREKKERFSLILESASTNQTSMYLCASSSPGGTEAFFGQGTRLTVV.

V gene TRBV23-1 combines with J gene TRBJ2-4, with D possibly being TRBD1 (6 bases). TRBV23-1 falls under the ORF class, with uncertain function. The CDR3 extends over 17 amino acids. Trimming cost V 6 bases and J 0 bases, with 18 bases left between them. The CDR3 protein is CASRHLRGELAKNIQYF. For the CDR3, the DNA is TGCGCCAGCAGGCACCTCAGGGGCGAGCTAGCCAAAAACATTCAGTACTTC.

In regard to this clone: The sample holds other DNA sequences that translate to the same CDR3. CDR3 protein: CASSPGQGTEQYF. The CDR3, as DNA: TGCGCCAGCAGCCCAGGACAGGGAACCGAGCAGTACTTC. The chain employs TRBV5-1 and TRBJ2-7; the match to TRBD1 covers 8 bases. The CDR3 loop spans 13 amino acids. CDR1 is SGHRS and CDR2 is YFSETQ in the germline V gene. J lost 6 bases, V lost 4 bases, and 6 bases had no gene match.

For this clone: The same CDR3 is also encoded by other DNA sequences in this sample. V is TRBV7-9 and J is TRBJ1-3, with D perhaps TRBD1 (5 bases). V dropped 3 bases and J dropped 0 bases, with 6 bases sitting between them. From germline, CDR1 is SEHNR and CDR2 FQNEAQ (reference sequence). This CDR3 is built from 14 residues. DNA for the CDR3: TGTGCCAGCAGCTTGGACAACTCTGGAAACACCATATATTTT. Protein product: CASSLDNSGNTIYF.

This sequence joins TRBV28 and TRBJ1-2, with 11 bases matching TRBD1. Germline CDR1 reads MDHEN; CDR2 reads SYDVKM. The ends lost 4 bases at V and 7 bases at J; junction bases unmatched: 5. This CDR3 contains 14 residues. Here the CDR3 DNA reads TGTGCCAGCAGTTACGGACAGGGGGCGCGTGGCTACACCTTC. Amino acids: CASSYGQGARGYTF.

The chain employs TRBV5-6 and TRBJ2-1; D is unresolved. Trimming left V 3 bases short and J 5 bases short, with 15 bases between. The CDR3 is made up of 15 amino acids. Germline CDR1 is SGHDT and CDR2 is YYEEEE. The CDR3 spells CASSSARFRHNEQFF. CDR3 DNA: TGTGCCAGCAGCTCCGCAAGGTTTAGGCACAATGAGCAGTTCTTC.

The J gene is TRBJ2-7, the V gene TRBV10-2, with D perhaps matching TRBD1 (6 bases). This CDR3 is built from 13 residues. V was cut by 11 bases and J by 4 bases, with 18 bases left in between. Germline V gives CDR1 WSHSY, CDR2 SAAADI. In DNA, the CDR3 is TGCGCCTGGCTAGGCGACAGGCGATACGAGCAGTACTTC. Translated, it gives CAWLGDRRYEQYF.

The count of this clone is one. The chain joins TRBV4-2 to TRBJ1-5; possible D gene TRBD1, 6 bases. Germline V lookup: CDR1 LGHNA, CDR2 YNFKEQ. CDR3 size: 18 residues. With 0 bases removed from V and 1 base from J, the gap between germline ends came to 16 bases. The CDR3: CASSQDERGRVSNQPQHF. CDR3 bases: TGTGCCAGCAGCCAAGATGAGCGGGGGCGCGTGAGCAATCAGCCCCAGCATTTT.

The chain joins TRBV28 to TRBJ1-4; a weak D match, TRBD1 (6 bases). The CDR3 contains 15 residues. V lost 2 bases and J 10 bases, leaving 17 bases between the germline ends. Germline V gene lookup returns CDR1 MDHEN and CDR2 SYDVKM. In DNA form, the CDR3 reads TGTGCCAGCAGTTTAGGGGGCGCTAGCGGCAGAAAACTGTTTTTT. It encodes CASSLGGASGRKLFF.

This clone turned up a few times. Other DNA sequences from this sample encode an identical CDR3 as well. This chain links TRBV4-1 with TRBJ2-5, with TRBD2 matching 12 bases. V lost 0 bases to trimming and J lost 5 bases; unmatched junction nucleotides: 4. The CDR3 extends over 16 amino acids. From germline, CDR1 is MGHRA and CDR2 YSYEKL. The DNA for the CDR3 is TGCGCCAGCAGCCAAGAAAGGCTAGCGGGAGGGGAGACCCAGTACTTC. Protein: CASSQERLAGGETQYF.

V gene TRBV5-1 combines with J gene TRBJ2-3; D unclear. The germline V and J ends were trimmed by 0 bases and 1 base, with 3 bases remaining between them. CDR3 length equals 13 residues. Germline V gene lookup returns CDR1 SGHRS and CDR2 YFSETQ. CDR3 coding DNA: TGCGCCAGCAGCTTGGTGGGCACAGATACGCAGTATTTT. Translation: CASSLVGTDTQYF.